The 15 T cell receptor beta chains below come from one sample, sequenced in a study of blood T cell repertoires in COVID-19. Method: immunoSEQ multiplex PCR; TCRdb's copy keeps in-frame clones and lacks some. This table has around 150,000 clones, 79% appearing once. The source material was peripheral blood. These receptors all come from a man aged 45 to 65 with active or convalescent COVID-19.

Here the CDR3 reads CASSQDRLEDTQYF. The CDR3 coding sequence is TGTGCCAGCAGCCAGGACAGACTGGAAGATACGCAGTATTTT. The chain combines TRBV5-4 with TRBJ2-3, with a tentative D call TRBD1 (6 bases). V gave up 4 bases and J gave up 5 bases, with 14 bases separating them. The V gene's germline CDR1 is SGHNT and CDR2 YYREEE (reference sequence). CDR3 length: 14 amino acids. The entire variable domain, with the rest obtained from reference TRBV5-4 and TRBJ2-3, is as follows: ETGVTQSPTHLIKTRGQQVTLRCSSQSGHNTVSWYQQALGQGPQFIFQYYREEENGRGNFPPRFSGLQFPNYSSELNVNALELDDSALYLCASSQDRLEDTQYFGPGTRLTVL.

The CDR3 is CASSQEGGDGQGGYEQYF. DNA of the CDR3: TGTGCCAGCAGCCAAGAGGGGGGCGACGGACAGGGGGGCTACGAGCAGTACTTC. The chain uses TRBV4-2 and TRBJ2-7; 10 bases align to TRBD1. CDR3 length: 18 residues. V was pared by 0 bases and J by 3 bases, with 11 bases of the junction left unmatched. Per the germline V gene, CDR1 is LGHNA and CDR2 is YNFKEQ.

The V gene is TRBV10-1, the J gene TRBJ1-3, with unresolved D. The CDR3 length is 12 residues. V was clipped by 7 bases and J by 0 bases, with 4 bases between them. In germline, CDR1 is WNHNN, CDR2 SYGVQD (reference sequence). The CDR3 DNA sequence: TGCGCCAGCACTAACTCTGGAAACACCATATATTTT. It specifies CASTNSGNTIYF.

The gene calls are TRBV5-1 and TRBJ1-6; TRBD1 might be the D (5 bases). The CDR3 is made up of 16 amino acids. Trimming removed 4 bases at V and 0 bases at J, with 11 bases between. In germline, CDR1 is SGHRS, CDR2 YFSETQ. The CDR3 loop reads CASSPSGDSYNSPLHF. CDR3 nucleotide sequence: TGCGCCAGCAGCCCGTCGGGGGACTCCTATAATTCACCCCTCCACTTT.

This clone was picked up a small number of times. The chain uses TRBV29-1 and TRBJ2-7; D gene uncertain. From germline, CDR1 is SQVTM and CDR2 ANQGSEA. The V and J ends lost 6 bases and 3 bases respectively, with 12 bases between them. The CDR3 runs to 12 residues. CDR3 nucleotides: TGCAGCGTAGCCCGCGAATACTACGAGCAGTACTTC. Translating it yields CSVAREYYEQYF.

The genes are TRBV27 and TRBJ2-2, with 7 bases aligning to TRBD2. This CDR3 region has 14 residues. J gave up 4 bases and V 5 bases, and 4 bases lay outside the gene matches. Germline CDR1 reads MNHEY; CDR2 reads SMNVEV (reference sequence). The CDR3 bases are TGTGCCAGCAGTCCTAGCGGTTTCACCGGGGAGCTGTTTTTT. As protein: CASSPSGFTGELFF.

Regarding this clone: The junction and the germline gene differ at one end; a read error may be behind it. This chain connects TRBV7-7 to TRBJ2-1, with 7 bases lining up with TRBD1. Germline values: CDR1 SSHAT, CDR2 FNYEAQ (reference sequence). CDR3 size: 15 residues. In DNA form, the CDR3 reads TGTGCTAGCAGCTGGGGACAGAGCTCCTACAATGAGCAGTTCTTC. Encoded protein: CASSWGQSSYNEQFF. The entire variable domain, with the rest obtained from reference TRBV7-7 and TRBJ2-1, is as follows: GAGVSQSPRYKVTKRGQDVTLRCDPISSHATLYWYQQALGQGPEFLTYFNYEAQPDKSGLPSDRFSAERPEGSISTLTIQRTEQRDSAMYRCASSWGQSSYNEQFFGPGTRLTVL.

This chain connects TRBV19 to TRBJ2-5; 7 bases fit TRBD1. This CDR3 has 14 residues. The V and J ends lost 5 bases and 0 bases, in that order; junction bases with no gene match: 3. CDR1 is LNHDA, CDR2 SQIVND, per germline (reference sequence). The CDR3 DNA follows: TGTGCCAGTAGTTTACAGGGGAACCAAGAGACCCAGTACTTC. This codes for CASSLQGNQETQYF.

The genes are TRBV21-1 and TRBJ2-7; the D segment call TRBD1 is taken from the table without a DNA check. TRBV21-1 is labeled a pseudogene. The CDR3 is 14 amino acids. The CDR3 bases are TGTGCCAGCAGCTGCCGGGACATCTCCTACGAGCAGTACTTC. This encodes CASSCRDISYEQYF.

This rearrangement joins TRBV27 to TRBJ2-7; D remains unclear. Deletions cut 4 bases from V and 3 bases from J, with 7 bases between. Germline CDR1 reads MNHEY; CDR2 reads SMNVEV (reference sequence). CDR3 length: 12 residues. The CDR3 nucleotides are TGTGCCAGCAGTTCAAGAGGCTACGAGCAGTACTTC. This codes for CASSSRGYEQYF.

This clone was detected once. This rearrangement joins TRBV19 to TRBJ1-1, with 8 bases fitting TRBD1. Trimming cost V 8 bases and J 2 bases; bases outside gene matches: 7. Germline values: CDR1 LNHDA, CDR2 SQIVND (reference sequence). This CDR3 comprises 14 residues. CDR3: CASPAGGGNTEAFF. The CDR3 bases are TGTGCCAGTCCCGCAGGGGGCGGTAACACTGAAGCTTTCTTT. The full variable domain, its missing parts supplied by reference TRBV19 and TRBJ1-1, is DGGITQSPKYLFRKEGQNVTLSCEQNLNHDAMYWYRQDPGQGLRLIYYSQIVNDFQKGDIAEGYSVSREKKESFPLTVTSAQKNPTAFYLCASPAGGGNTEAFFGQGTRLTVV.

Here the CDR3 reads CASSLAGRGDYGYTF. CDR3 DNA: TGTGCCAGCAGTTTAGCGGGCAGGGGAGACTATGGCTACACCTTC. V gene TRBV27 combines with J gene TRBJ1-2; D is possibly TRBD1 (6 bases). Between the trimmed V and J ends, which lost 2 bases and 3 bases, there was a span of 13 bases. The CDR3 has 15 residues. Germline CDR1 reads MNHEY; CDR2 reads SMNVEV (reference sequence).

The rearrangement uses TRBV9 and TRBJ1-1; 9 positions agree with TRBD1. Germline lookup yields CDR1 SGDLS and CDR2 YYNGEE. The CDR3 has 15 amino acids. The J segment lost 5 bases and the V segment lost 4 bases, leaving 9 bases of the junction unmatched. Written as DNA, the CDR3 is TGTGCCAGCAGCAGCCGGACAGGGGCATGGACTGAAGCTTTCTTT. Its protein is CASSSRTGAWTEAFF.

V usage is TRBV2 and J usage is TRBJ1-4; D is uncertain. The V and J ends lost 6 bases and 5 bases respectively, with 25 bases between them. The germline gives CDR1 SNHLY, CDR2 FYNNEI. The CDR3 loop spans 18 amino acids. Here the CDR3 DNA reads TGTGCCAGCAGGGCAGGCGCCGCTTTAATCGGCTTAAATGAAAAACTGTTTTTT. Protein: CASRAGAALIGLNEKLFF.

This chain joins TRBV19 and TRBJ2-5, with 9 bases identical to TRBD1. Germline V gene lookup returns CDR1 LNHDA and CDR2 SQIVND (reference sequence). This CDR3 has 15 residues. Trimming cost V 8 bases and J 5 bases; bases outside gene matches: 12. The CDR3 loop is CASDSGTGFWETQYF. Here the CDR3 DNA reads TGTGCCAGTGACTCCGGGACAGGGTTTTGGGAGACCCAGTACTTC.